The next 13 T cell receptor beta chains were all read from a single sample in a study of T cell repertoires in cytomegalovirus infection. From the reads, TCRdb called clonotypes with MiXCR, one entry per CDR3 protein. Of roughly 180,000 distinct CDR3 sequences listed, about 22% were seen once; the top ten hold about 25%. Which antigens these TCRs recognize remains unknown. The sequencing used CD8+ T cells from cultured PBMCs, collected from culture after CMV antigen stimulation. All receptors come from a human donor in good health (CMV status not recorded). Some clones in this sample may be carry-over from other donors' samples.

This clonotype was recorded at least ten times. The chain uses TRBV27 and TRBJ1-6; D not certain. The germline V gene encodes CDR1 MNHEY and CDR2 SMNVEV (reference sequence). This CDR3 region has 14 residues. Trimming took off 6 bases at V and 6 bases at J, with 12 bases between the two ends. For the CDR3, the DNA is TGTGCCAGCAGGGATCCCACGGGTAATTCACCCCTCCACTTT. As protein: CASRDPTGNSPLHF.

The V and J genes are TRBV7-8 and TRBJ2-7, with a possible D match to TRBD1 (7 bases). Looked up from germline, CDR1 is SGHVS and CDR2 is FQNEAQ. Trimming removed 5 bases from V and 5 bases from J, with 16 bases in between. There are 14 residues in the CDR3. The CDR3 is CASSPSGGGNEQYF. As DNA, the CDR3 is TGTGCCAGCAGCCCAAGTGGAGGGGGCAACGAGCAGTACTTC. Supplemented by reference TRBV7-8 and TRBJ2-7, the full variable domain reads GAGVSQSPRYKVAKRGQDVALRCDPISGHVSLFWYQQALGQGPEFLTYFQNEAQLDKSGLPSDRFFAERPEGSVSTLKIQRTQQEDSAVYLCASSPSGGGNEQYFGPGTRLTVT.

The table lists this clonotype with many counts. This chain connects TRBV7-2 to TRBJ2-7; 9 bases line up with TRBD1. The germline V gene has CDR1 SGHTA and CDR2 FQGNSA. V lost 3 bases, J lost 2 bases, and 2 bases stayed unmatched. This CDR3 spans 14 amino acids. The CDR3 DNA reads TGTGCCAGCAGCTTCGGGACAGGGCCCTACGAGCAGTACTTC. Protein product: CASSFGTGPYEQYF.

This clonotype showed up just a few times. V gene TRBV7-9 combines with J gene TRBJ1-1, with D perhaps matching TRBD1 (6 bases). The ends were cut back, 2 bases at V and 0 bases at J, with 10 bases in the middle. CDR1 and CDR2 from the germline V gene are SEHNR and FQNEAQ (reference sequence). This CDR3 contains 15 residues. Here the CDR3 DNA reads TGTGCCAGCAGCTTAATTCGACAGGTGAACACTGAAGCTTTCTTT. Translated: CASSLIRQVNTEAFF.

CDR3 sequence (DNA): TGTGCCAGCAGTTACTCGAGAGTAGGCTCTGGAAACACCATATATTTT. Amino acids: CASSYSRVGSGNTIYF. The J gene is TRBJ1-3, the V gene TRBV6-5; no clear D gene. From germline, CDR1 is MNHEY and CDR2 SVGAGI. CDR3 size: 16 residues. V was clipped by 0 bases and J by 0 bases, with 9 bases between them.

This clonotype was seen a handful of times. The rearrangement uses TRBV11-2 and TRBJ2-5, with D perhaps matching TRBD2 (6 bases). The V end was cut by 4 bases, the J end by 1 base, with 25 bases between. Germline CDR1 reads SGHAT; CDR2 reads FQNNGV. The CDR3 is 19 amino acids. Here the CDR3 DNA reads TGTGCCAGCAGCTCCTCGGTGGGACTCATGGACACCTTCCAAGAGACCCAGTACTTC. Translating it yields CASSSSVGLMDTFQETQYF.

The chain is built from TRBV12-3 or TRBV12-4 and TRBJ2-7; D tentatively reads TRBD1 or TRBD2 (5 bases each). This CDR3 is 13 amino acids long. Trimming pared 5 bases from V and 6 bases from J, leaving 14 bases between. CDR3: CASSEQVAGEQYF. The CDR3 nucleotides are TGTGCCAGCAGTGAACAGGTTGCGGGCGAGCAGTACTTC.

This clonotype has more than one count but fewer than ten. The chain links TRBV7-9 to TRBJ2-7, with D unresolved. The CDR3 runs 14 residues. From germline, CDR1 is SEHNR and CDR2 FQNEAQ (reference sequence). The ends were cut back, 1 base at V and 3 bases at J, with 10 bases in the middle. In nucleotides, the CDR3 is TGTGCCAGCAGCTTAGAGGAGACTTACTACGAGCAGTACTTC. Residues: CASSLEETYYEQYF.

Only a few counts were recorded for this clonotype. V usage is TRBV6-2 or TRBV6-3 and J usage is TRBJ1-2; D may be TRBD1 (5 bases). Germline V gives CDR1 MNHEY, CDR2 SVGEGT. This CDR3 comprises 15 residues. V lost 5 bases, J lost 8 bases, and 21 bases lay in between. As DNA, the CDR3 is TGTGCCAGCAGTAGCCCTAACGGGGACCGTGGGGGCTACACCTTC. As protein: CASSSPNGDRGGYTF.

This clonotype was observed a handful of times. This chain links TRBV29-1 with TRBJ2-7; D possibly corresponds to TRBD1 (5 bases). In germline, CDR1 is SQVTM, CDR2 ANQGSEA. The CDR3 is 15 amino acids. V lost 3 bases, J lost 2 bases, and 17 bases lay in between. The CDR3 loop is CSVEGPGPGTYEQYF. In DNA form, the CDR3 reads TGCAGCGTTGAGGGGCCGGGTCCAGGTACCTACGAGCAGTACTTC.

V gene TRBV6-1 combines with J gene TRBJ2-4; 9 positions match TRBD1. CDR3 size: 17 residues. Germline-derived CDR1 and CDR2 are MNHNS and SASEGT. V was pared by 2 bases and J by 0 bases, with 5 bases of the junction left unmatched. In DNA form, the CDR3 reads TGTGCCAGCAGTGAAACCCGACAGGGGGGAGCCAAAAACATTCAGTACTTC. Protein: CASSETRQGGAKNIQYF.

V gene TRBV6-5 combines with J gene TRBJ2-3, with TRBD2 matching over 10 bases. Germline CDR1 MNHEY, CDR2 SVGAGI. The CDR3 spans 14 residues. J was trimmed by 4 bases and V by 4 bases; bases with no gene match: 2. The CDR3 is CASSSSGGADTQYF. For the CDR3, the DNA is TGTGCCAGCAGTTCCAGCGGGGGGGCAGATACGCAGTATTTT.

This clonotype has more than one count but fewer than ten. The V gene is TRBV7-9, the J gene TRBJ1-1; 7 nucleotides match TRBD1. J lost 6 bases, V lost 5 bases, and 6 bases had no gene match. CDR3 length: 13 residues. Germline-derived CDR1 and CDR2 are SEHNR and FQNEAQ (reference sequence). The CDR3 sequence is CASSAQGSPEAFF. CDR3 in DNA: TGTGCCAGCAGCGCACAGGGGAGCCCTGAAGCTTTCTTT.